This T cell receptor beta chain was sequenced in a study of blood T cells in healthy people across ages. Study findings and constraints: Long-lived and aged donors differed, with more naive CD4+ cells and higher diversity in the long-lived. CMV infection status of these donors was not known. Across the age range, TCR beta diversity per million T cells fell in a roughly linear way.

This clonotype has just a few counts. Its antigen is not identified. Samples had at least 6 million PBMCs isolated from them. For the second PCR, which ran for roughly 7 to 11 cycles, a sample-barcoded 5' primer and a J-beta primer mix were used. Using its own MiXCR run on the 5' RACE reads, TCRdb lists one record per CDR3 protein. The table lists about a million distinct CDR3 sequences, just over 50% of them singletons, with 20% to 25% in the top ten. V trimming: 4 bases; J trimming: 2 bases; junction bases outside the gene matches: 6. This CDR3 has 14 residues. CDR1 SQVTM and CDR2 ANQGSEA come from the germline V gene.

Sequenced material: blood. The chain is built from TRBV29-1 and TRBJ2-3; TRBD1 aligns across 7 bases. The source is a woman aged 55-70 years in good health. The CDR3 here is CSVGARGNTDTQYF. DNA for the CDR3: TGCAGCGTTGGGGCCAGGGGGAACACAGATACGCAGTATTTT.